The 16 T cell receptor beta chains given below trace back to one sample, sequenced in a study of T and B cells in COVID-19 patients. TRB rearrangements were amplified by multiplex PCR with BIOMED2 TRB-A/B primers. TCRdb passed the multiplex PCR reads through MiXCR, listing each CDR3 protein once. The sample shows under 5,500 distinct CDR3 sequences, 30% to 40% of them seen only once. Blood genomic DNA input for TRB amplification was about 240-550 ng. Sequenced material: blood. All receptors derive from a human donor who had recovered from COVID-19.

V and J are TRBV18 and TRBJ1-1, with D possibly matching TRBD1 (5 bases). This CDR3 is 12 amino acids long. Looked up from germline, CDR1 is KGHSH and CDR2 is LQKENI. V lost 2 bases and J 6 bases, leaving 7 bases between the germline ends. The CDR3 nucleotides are TGTGCCAGCTCACCAGGGGCGGCTGAAGCTTTCTTT. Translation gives CASSPGAAEAFF.

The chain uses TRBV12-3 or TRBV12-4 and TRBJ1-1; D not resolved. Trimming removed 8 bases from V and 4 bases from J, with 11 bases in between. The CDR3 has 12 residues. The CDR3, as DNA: TGTGCCAGCCGAACCCTTAGCACTGAAGCTTTCTTT. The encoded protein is CASRTLSTEAFF.

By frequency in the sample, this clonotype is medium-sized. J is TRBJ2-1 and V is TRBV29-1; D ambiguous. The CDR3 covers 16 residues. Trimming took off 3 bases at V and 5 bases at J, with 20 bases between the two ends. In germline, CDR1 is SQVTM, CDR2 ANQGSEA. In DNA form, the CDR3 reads TGCAGCGTTGACCCCCGTGTGGGCGCAGTAAACAATGAGCAGTTCTTC. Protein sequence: CSVDPRVGAVNNEQFF.

The CDR3 region has the DNA TGTGCCAGCAGTTACAGACAGGGACGGCTGTTTTTT. Its protein is CASSYRQGRLFF. The V call is TRBV6-6, the J call TRBJ1-4, with TRBD1 matching over 7 bases. CDR1 is MNHNY, CDR2 SVGAGI, per germline (reference sequence). The trim removed 2 bases at V and 14 bases at J, leaving 5 bases unmatched. There are 12 residues in the CDR3.

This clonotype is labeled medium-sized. The CDR3 bases are TGTGCCAGTAGATTTGACAGCACCGGGGAGCTGTTTTTT. Protein: CASRFDSTGELFF. The chain links TRBV19 to TRBJ2-2; possibly TRBD1 for D (5 bases). V gave up 6 bases and J gave up 4 bases, with 9 bases separating them. Per the germline V gene, CDR1 is LNHDA and CDR2 is SQIVND (reference sequence). CDR3 length equals 13 residues.

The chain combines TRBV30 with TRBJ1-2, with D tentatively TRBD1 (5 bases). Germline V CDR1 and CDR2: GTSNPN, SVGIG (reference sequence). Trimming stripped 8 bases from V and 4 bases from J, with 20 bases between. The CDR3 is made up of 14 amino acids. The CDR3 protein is CARQEGVLGYGYTF. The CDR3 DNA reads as TGTGCCCGACAAGAAGGGGTGCTTGGCTATGGCTACACCTTC.

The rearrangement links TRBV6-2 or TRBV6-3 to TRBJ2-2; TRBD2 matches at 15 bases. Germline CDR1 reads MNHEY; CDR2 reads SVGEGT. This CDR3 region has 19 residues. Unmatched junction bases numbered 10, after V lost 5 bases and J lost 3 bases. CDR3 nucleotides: TGTGCCAGCAGTATATACGGACTAGCGGGAGGGGGGGACACCGGGGAGCTGTTTTTT. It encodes CASSIYGLAGGGDTGELFF.

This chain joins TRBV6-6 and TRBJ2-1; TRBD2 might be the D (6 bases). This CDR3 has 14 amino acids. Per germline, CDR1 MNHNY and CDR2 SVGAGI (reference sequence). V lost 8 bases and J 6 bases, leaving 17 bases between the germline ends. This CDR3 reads CASLRDAGINEQFF. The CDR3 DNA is TGTGCCAGCCTCCGGGACGCGGGAATCAATGAGCAGTTCTTC.

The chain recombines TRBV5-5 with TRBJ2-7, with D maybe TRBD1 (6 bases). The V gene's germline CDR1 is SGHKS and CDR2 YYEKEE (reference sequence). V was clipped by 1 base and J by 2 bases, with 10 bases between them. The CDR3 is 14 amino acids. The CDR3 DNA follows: TGTGCCAGCAGCTTGATCGCAGGGGCCTACGAGCAGTACTTC. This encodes CASSLIAGAYEQYF.

The CDR3: CASRGQGREQYF. CDR3 nucleotide sequence: TGTGCCAGCAGGGGACAGGGGCGCGAGCAGTACTTC. The chain links TRBV5-4 to TRBJ2-7, with 10 nucleotides matching TRBD1. Germline CDR1 SGHNT, CDR2 YYREEE (reference sequence). The CDR3 consists of 12 residues. V lost 5 bases to trimming and J lost 6 bases; unmatched junction nucleotides: 2.

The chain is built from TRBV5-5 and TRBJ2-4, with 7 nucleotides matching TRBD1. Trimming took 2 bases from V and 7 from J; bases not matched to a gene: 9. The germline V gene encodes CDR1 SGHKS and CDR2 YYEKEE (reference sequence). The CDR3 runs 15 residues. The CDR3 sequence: CASSLDSRGSNIQYF. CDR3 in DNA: TGTGCCAGCAGCTTAGATTCCAGGGGGTCGAACATTCAGTACTTC.

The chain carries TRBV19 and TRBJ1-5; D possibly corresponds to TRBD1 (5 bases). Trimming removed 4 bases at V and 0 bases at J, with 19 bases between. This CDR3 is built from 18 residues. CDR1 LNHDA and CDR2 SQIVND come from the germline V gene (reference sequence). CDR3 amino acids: CASSSEPGRTSSNQPQHF. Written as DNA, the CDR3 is TGTGCCAGTAGTAGTGAGCCGGGACGGACCTCTAGCAATCAGCCCCAGCATTTT.

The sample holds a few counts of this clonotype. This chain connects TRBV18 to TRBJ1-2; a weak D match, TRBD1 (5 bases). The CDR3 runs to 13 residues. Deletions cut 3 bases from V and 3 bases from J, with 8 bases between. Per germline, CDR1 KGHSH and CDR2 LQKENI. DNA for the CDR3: TGTGCCAGCTCACCGGGGGTGGACTATGGCTACACCTTC. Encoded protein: CASSPGVDYGYTF.

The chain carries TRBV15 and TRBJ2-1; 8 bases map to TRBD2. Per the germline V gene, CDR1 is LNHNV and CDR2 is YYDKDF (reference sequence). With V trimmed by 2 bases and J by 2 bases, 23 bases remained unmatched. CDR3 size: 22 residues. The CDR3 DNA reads TGTGCCACCAGCAGAACCCCCGGAGTAGCGGGATTCGGGATGAAGACCTACAATGAGCAGTTCTTC. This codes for CATSRTPGVAGFGMKTYNEQFF.

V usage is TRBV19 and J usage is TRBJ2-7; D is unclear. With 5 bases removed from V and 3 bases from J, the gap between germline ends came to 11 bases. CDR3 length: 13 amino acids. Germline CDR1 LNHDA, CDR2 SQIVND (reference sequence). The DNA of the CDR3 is TGTGCCAGTAGTTCGACGGAATACTACGAGCAGTACTTC. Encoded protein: CASSSTEYYEQYF.

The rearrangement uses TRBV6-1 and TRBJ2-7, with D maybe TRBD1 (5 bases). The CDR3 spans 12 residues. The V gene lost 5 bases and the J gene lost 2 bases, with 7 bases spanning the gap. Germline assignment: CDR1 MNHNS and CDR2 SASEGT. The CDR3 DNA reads TGTGCCAGCAGTCCACAGGCCTACGAGCAGTACTTC. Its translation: CASSPQAYEQYF.